Listed below are T cell receptor beta chains from one sample, sequenced in a study of blood T cell repertoires in COVID-19. This table comes from immunoSEQ multiplex PCR, and its TCRdb copy is limited to in-frame clones, with some not included. The table lists 150,000 to 200,000 clones, about four fifths of them singletons. The specimen sequenced was PBMCs or T cells enriched from blood (not recorded which). These receptors were obtained from a man in his fifties who had recovered from COVID-19. Each CDR3 is given with its conserved first and last residue. D genes are given only for firm matches. Some rows mark clone size as missing; the rest say once, few, many or name a class of expanded clone.

TRBV5-1	TRBJ1-3	TRBD1	-	TGCGCCAGCAGCGAACAGGGGGTGGACACCATATATTTT	CASSEQGVDTIYF
TRBV23-1	TRBJ2-3	-	few	TGCGCCAGCAGTCAATCGCAGGGCACAGATACGCAGTATTTT	CASSQSQGTDTQYF
TRBV12-3/TRBV12-4	TRBJ1-2	-	once	TGTGCCAGCAACCTCCGAGGCTCATATGGCTACACCTTC	CASNLRGSYGYTF
TRBV18	TRBJ2-1	TRBD1	-	TGTGCCAGCTCACCAGTAACAGGGGCCAATGAGCAGTTCTTC	CASSPVTGANEQFF
TRBV19	TRBJ1-6	-	once	TGTGCCAGTCAAACAGGGATGGGTAATTCACCCCTCCACTTT	CASQTGMGNSPLHF
TRBV28	TRBJ1-1	-	-	TGTGCCAGCAGCCCCCCCCAGGGGTGGACTGAAGCTTTCTTT	CASSPPQGWTEAFF
TRBV19	TRBJ1-4	-	-	TGTGCCAGTAGTGCCCGACAGCAAATAGTAGAGGAACTGTTTTTT	CASSARQQIVEELFF
TRBV12-3/TRBV12-4	TRBJ2-7	-	-	TGTGCCAGCAGTTTAGCGGCCGAGGACATCAAGTACTTC	CASSLAAEDIKYF
TRBV24-1	TRBJ2-5	TRBD1	-	TGTGCCACCAGTGATAGGGGGCATAAACAAGAGACCCAGTACTTC	CATSDRGHKQETQYF
TRBV9	TRBJ2-3	TRBD1	-	TGTGCCAGCAGCGTAGTGGGACAGGGGGCTACAGATACGCAGTATTTT	CASSVVGQGATDTQYF
TRBV29-1	TRBJ2-5	TRBD2	-	TGCAGCGTTCGCCGGGGGGAAGAGACCCAGTACTTC	CSVRRGEETQYF
TRBV28	TRBJ1-1	-	few	TGTGCCAGCCTTCCCGCACTTAACACTGAAGCTTTCTTT	CASLPALNTEAFF
TRBV6-5	TRBJ1-1	TRBD1	-	TGTGCCAGCAGTTACCGACAGGGGCCGAACACTGAAGCTTTCTTT	CASSYRQGPNTEAFF
TRBV24-1	TRBJ2-7	TRBD2	-	TGTGCCACCAGTGGCGGCCCGGGACTAGCGGCCTACGAGCAGTACTTC	CATSGGPGLAAYEQYF
TRBV4-2	TRBJ2-5	TRBD2	-	TGTGCCAGCAGCCAAGAAGGGACTAGCGGGAGGGCCGGTGAGACCCAGTACTTC	CASSQEGTSGRAGETQYF
TRBV15	TRBJ2-2	TRBD1	few	TGTGCCACCAGCAGAGACCGTATAGGGACAGCGAACACCGGGGAGCTGTTTTTT	CATSRDRIGTANTGELFF
TRBV28	TRBJ1-1	-	-	TGTGCCAGCAACGTGATTGGGGGCCCTACTGAAGCTTTCTTT	CASNVIGGPTEAFF
TRBV28	TRBJ1-5	-	-	TGTGCCAGCAGCACGACAGGTATGGATCAGCCCCAGCATTTT	CASSTTGMDQPQHF
TRBV6-5	TRBJ2-5	TRBD2	-	TGTGCCAGCAGTTACAGGACAGCGACGGGAGGGGAGACCCAGTACTTC	CASSYRTATGGETQYF
TRBV6-1	TRBJ2-4	-	-	TGTGCCAGCAGTGAATCGGGGGAGAGGATGGAGTTC	CASSESGERMEF
TRBV7-3	TRBJ2-3	TRBD2	-	TGTGCCAGCAGCTTAACGGGAGCGGGAGTGCCCCGCACAGATACGCAGTATTTT	CASSLTGAGVPRTDTQYF
TRBV11-2	TRBJ2-7	-	-	TGTGCCAGCAGGTATAGAGACACTGGCTCCTACGAGCAGTACTTC	CASRYRDTGSYEQYF
TRBV3-1/TRBV3-2	TRBJ2-1	-	once	TGTGCCAGCAGCCCCGACATTAGCGGTTATAATGAGCAGTTCTTC	CASSPDISGYNEQFF
TRBV11-2	TRBJ2-2	TRBD2	-	TGTGCCAGCAGCATACCCGTGACTAGCCTGAACACCGGGGAGCTGTTTTTT	CASSIPVTSLNTGELFF
TRBV6-5	TRBJ1-2	TRBD1	-	TGTGCCAGCCGGCGGGGACAGGGGACCTATGGCTACACCTTC	CASRRGQGTYGYTF
TRBV6-6	TRBJ2-5	-	-	TGTGCCAGCAGTTATAACAGTCAAGAGACCCAGTACTTC	CASSYNSQETQYF